The 6 T cell receptor beta chains given below trace back to one sample, sequenced in a study of cytomegalovirus exposure and HLA in healthy donors. In the PCR, 60 Vbeta and 13 Jbeta primers were used. The assay was immunoSEQ multiplex PCR, and TCRdb's table has in-frame clones only and misses some. The data show 100,000 to 150,000 clones, 77% seen once. Sample: PBMCs. All receptors derive from a male donor in good health and CMV-seropositive.

CDR3: CASRTGTENQPQHF. The CDR3 DNA reads TGTGCCAGTAGGACCGGGACAGAAAATCAGCCCCAGCATTTT. The rearrangement joins TRBV19 to TRBJ1-5, with TRBD1 matching 7 bases. CDR3 length: 14 residues. V lost 6 bases to trimming and J lost 4 bases; unmatched junction nucleotides: 6. The V gene's germline CDR1 is LNHDA and CDR2 SQIVND (reference sequence).

This chain uses TRBV18 with TRBJ2-7; D gene uncertain. The V end lost 6 bases, the J end lost 2 bases, and 11 bases lay between the germline ends. There are 13 residues in the CDR3. Looked up from germline, CDR1 is KGHSH and CDR2 is LQKENI. Written as DNA, the CDR3 is TGTGCCAGCTCGGGCGCAGGTCCCTACGAGCAGTACTTC. Protein product: CASSGAGPYEQYF.

The chain couples TRBV19 to TRBJ1-2, with D possibly TRBD1 on 6 matching bases. This CDR3 spans 12 amino acids. Trimming stripped 7 bases from V and 3 bases from J, with 9 bases between. CDR1 is LNHDA and CDR2 is SQIVND in the germline V gene (reference sequence). The CDR3 nucleotides read TGTGCCAGTAATAACAGGGACTATGGCTACACCTTC. This translates into CASNNRDYGYTF.

The chain has TRBV5-1 and TRBJ1-1; the match to TRBD1 covers 8 bases. This CDR3 comprises 17 residues. The germline V gene encodes CDR1 SGHRS and CDR2 YFSETQ. V gave up 2 bases and J gave up 4 bases; unmatched junction bases: 13. The DNA of the CDR3 is TGCGCCAGCAGCTTCCGCATTCGACAGGGGACGGGCACTGAAGCTTTCTTT. Amino acid sequence: CASSFRIRQGTGTEAFF.

The rearrangement joins TRBV2 to TRBJ2-2; D is ambiguous. This CDR3 is 13 amino acids long. V was trimmed by 6 bases and J by 5 bases, leaving 10 bases between them. Germline V gene lookup returns CDR1 SNHLY and CDR2 FYNNEI. The CDR3 loop is CASRFEKTGELFF. The CDR3 DNA reads TGTGCCAGCAGGTTCGAGAAAACCGGGGAGCTGTTTTTT.

The chain links TRBV19 to TRBJ1-5; no definite D call. The CDR3 spans 16 residues. Per germline, CDR1 LNHDA and CDR2 SQIVND (reference sequence). Trimming removed 5 bases from V and 4 bases from J, with 18 bases in between. CDR3 sequence: CASSLPGNRDNQPQHF. CDR3 nucleotides: TGTGCCAGTAGTCTCCCGGGGAATCGGGATAATCAGCCCCAGCATTTT.